This TCR beta chain originates from a study of shared clonotypes between healthy human individuals. In the study overall: Every donor yielded three CD4 naive, three CD4 memory, two CD8 naive and one CD8 memory plate.

CDR3 length equals 15 residues. The J segment lost 3 bases and the V segment lost 3 bases, leaving 7 bases of the junction unmatched. Per germline, CDR1 LNHDA and CDR2 SQIVND (reference sequence). Naive CD8 cells, CD45RO-negative and positively selected for CCR7, excluded terminally differentiated effector memory CD45RA+ cells. Method: immunoSEQ multiplex PCR; TCRdb's copy keeps in-frame clones and lacks some. Of over 800,000 clones in the sample, approximately 92% were seen once. As regards this clone: The sample holds other DNA sequences that translate to the same CDR3.

The chain recombines TRBV19 with TRBJ2-7; 8 bases fit TRBD2. This TCR was sampled from a man in his thirties or forties in good health. The sample taken for sequencing was naive CD8+ T cells sorted from blood. CDR3 loop: CASSILAGEIYEQYF. The DNA for the CDR3 is TGTGCCAGTAGTATTCTAGCGGGCGAAATCTACGAGCAGTACTTC.